The T cell receptor (beta chain) described here comes from a study of blood T cell repertoires in COVID-19. About the study: PBMCs, B-cell-depleted T cells, or T cells were the source of the cDNA or gDNA that made up the material.

In the original processing: Amplification with reference gene primers provided the estimates of nucleated cell counts. Sequencing was performed with immunoSEQ multiplex PCR; in TCRdb, only in-frame clones are kept and a portion is missing. That table furnishes V, J and clone size, whereas the DNA furnished D and trimming. The data contain about 230,000 clones, 87% of them singletons. In assigning cohorts, the study relied on participant-reported clinical history. CDR1 is MDHEN and CDR2 is SYDVKM in the germline V gene. The CDR3 is 14 amino acids. The junction had 2 bases not matched to a gene; V was cut back by 0 bases and J by 7 bases.

J is TRBJ1-1 and V is TRBV28; 10 bases are shared with TRBD1. Sequencing was carried out using PBMCs or T cells enriched from blood (not recorded which). This TCR came from a man in his thirties or forties who had recovered from COVID-19. The CDR3 nucleotides are TGTGCCAGCAGTTTATGGACAGGGGGCGATGAAGCTTTCTTT. Its translation is CASSLWTGGDEAFF.